This TCR beta chain was profiled in a study of cytomegalovirus exposure and HLA in healthy donors. This clone was picked up one time. The target antigen is unknown. Trimming removed 1 base from V and 3 bases from J, with 9 bases in between. This CDR3 comprises 14 residues. The V gene's germline CDR1 is SNHLY and CDR2 FYNNEI. Use of 60 Vbeta and 13 Jbeta primers characterized the PCR. Assay: immunoSEQ multiplex PCR; the TCRdb copy retains only in-frame clones and omits some. Of about 98,000 clones in the sample, approximately 87% are singletons; the top ten hold about 2.5%. Points from the study as a whole: Donors were assumed by presence/absence analyses to have roughly uniform sequencing depth.

The specimen was PBMCs. The receptor was derived from a man aged 35 to 55 in good health and CMV-seronegative. The chain combines TRBV2 with TRBJ2-5, with a tentative D call TRBD2 (6 bases). CDR3 coding DNA: TGTGCCAGCAGTGAAGTCGGAGGGGAAGAGACCCAGTACTTC. Protein sequence: CASSEVGGEETQYF.